A selection of T cell receptor beta chains follows, all from one sample in a study of human T cells and chemical hapten exposure. TCRdb used MiXCR to reprocess the RACE reads, holding one entry per CDR3 protein. The data show approximately 370,000 distinct CDR3 sequences, around 5.5% seen once. The sequences come from whole blood, collected in connection with sensitization to the hapten diphenylcyclopropenone (DPC). Source of these receptors: a woman under 30 with alopecia areata. Some clones in this sample may be carry-over from other donors' samples. Both conserved end residues are part of each CDR3. Fields, in order: CDR3 protein, CDR3 DNA, clone size, J gene, D gene, V gene. A D gene is named only where the DNA matches it firmly. Not all rows give a size; the values are once, few, many and, for expanded clones, a class.

CDR3: CASSLGRQHNQPQHF
DNA: TGTGCCAGCAGCTTAGGTCGGCAGCACAATCAGCCCCAGCATTTT
size: many
J: TRBJ1-5
D: NA
V: TRBV7-2

CDR3: CASSYRWGLYDSPLHF
DNA: TGTGCCAGCAGTTACCGGTGGGGACTTTATGATTCACCCCTCCACTTT
size: NA
J: TRBJ1-6
D: NA
V: TRBV6-2/TRBV6-3

CDR3: CASSIGDQPQHF
DNA: TGTGCCAGTAGTATCGGAGATCAGCCCCAGCATTTT
size: NA
J: TRBJ1-5
D: NA
V: TRBV19

CDR3: CAISESSDGPYEQYF
DNA: TGTGCCATCAGTGAGTCGAGTGACGGGCCCTACGAGCAGTACTTC
size: many
J: TRBJ2-7
D: NA
V: TRBV10-3

CDR3: CASKVVGSSYGYTF
DNA: TGTGCCAGCAAAGTGGTTGGCAGTAGCTATGGCTACACCTTC
size: NA
J: TRBJ1-2
D: NA
V: TRBV6-5

CDR3: CASGALNIQYF
DNA: TGTGCCAGCGGAGCATTAAACATTCAGTACTTC
size: many
J: TRBJ2-4
D: NA
V: TRBV6-4

CDR3: CASSQDGRQVNTEAFF
DNA: TGCGCCAGCAGCCAAGATGGAAGACAGGTTAACACTGAAGCTTTCTTT
size: many
J: TRBJ1-1
D: NA
V: TRBV4-3

CDR3: CASSPHRAPYNEQFF
DNA: TGTGCCAGCAGTCCCCACAGGGCTCCTTACAATGAGCAGTTCTTC
size: NA
J: TRBJ2-1
D: NA
V: TRBV12-3/TRBV12-4

CDR3: CASRNAAARTEAFF
DNA: TGTGCCAGCAGGAACGCAGCGGCCAGAACTGAAGCTTTCTTT
size: many
J: TRBJ1-1
D: NA
V: TRBV6-2/TRBV6-3

CDR3: CSVVRGGNTEAFF
DNA: TGCAGCGTAGTCCGAGGGGGAAACACTGAAGCTTTCTTT
size: many
J: TRBJ1-1
D: NA
V: TRBV29-1

CDR3: CASQTPDSHTPAFF
DNA: TGTGCCAGCCAAACCCCTGACAGCCACACGCCAGCTTTCTTT
size: few
J: TRBJ1-1
D: NA
V: TRBV28

CDR3: CASSLHQGTDTQYF
DNA: TGTGCCAGCAGCCTCCACCAAGGCACAGATACGCAGTATTTT
size: NA
J: TRBJ2-3
D: NA
V: TRBV7-2

CDR3: CASSPLWLPGQGQYEQYF
DNA: TGTGCCAGCAGTCCCCTTTGGCTTCCGGGACAGGGCCAATACGAGCAGTACTTC
size: NA
J: TRBJ2-7
D: TRBD1
V: TRBV28

CDR3: CSVAVLKEETQYF
DNA: TGCAGCGTTGCAGTGCTCAAGGAGGAGACCCAGTACTTC
size: many
J: TRBJ2-5
D: NA
V: TRBV29-1

CDR3: CASSFYRDQPQHF
DNA: TGTGCCAGCAGCTTCTATCGCGATCAGCCCCAGCATTTT
size: NA
J: TRBJ1-5
D: NA
V: TRBV7-9

CDR3: CATSDSRGAAGAQETQYF
DNA: TGTGCCACCAGTGATTCGCGGGGAGCAGCGGGTGCGCAAGAGACCCAGTACTTC
size: few
J: TRBJ2-5
D: NA
V: TRBV24-1

CDR3: CSARAPPPLAQYF
DNA: TGCAGTGCTAGAGCACCCCCCCCGTTGGCGCAGTATTTT
size: many
J: TRBJ2-3
D: NA
V: TRBV20-1

CDR3: CASSRDRPMNTEAFF
DNA: TGCGCCAGCAGCCGGGACAGGCCCATGAACACTGAAGCTTTCTTT
size: few
J: TRBJ1-1
D: TRBD1
V: TRBV5-1

CDR3: CASRVGATDTQYF
DNA: TGTGCCAGCAGGGTGGGAGCCACAGATACGCAGTATTTT
size: many
J: TRBJ2-3
D: NA
V: TRBV2

CDR3: CASSSLGQLQETQYF
DNA: TGTGCCAGCAGCTCCCTCGGGCAGCTGCAAGAGACCCAGTACTTC
size: NA
J: TRBJ2-5
D: NA
V: TRBV7-3

CDR3: CASRPFGGNTDTQYF
DNA: TGTGCCAGCAGACCATTCGGGGGGAACACAGATACGCAGTATTTT
size: many
J: TRBJ2-3
D: TRBD2
V: TRBV2

CDR3: CASSLAQFLSPLHF
DNA: TGTGCCAGCAGCTTAGCGCAGTTCCTCTCACCCCTCCACTTT
size: many
J: TRBJ1-6
D: NA
V: TRBV7-2

CDR3: CASSQDDETVGSGANVLTF
DNA: TGTGCCAGCAGCCAAGATGATGAGACAGTCGGCTCTGGGGCCAACGTCCTGACTTTC
size: few
J: TRBJ2-6
D: NA
V: TRBV3-1

CDR3: CASNSGLAVYNEQFF
DNA: TGTGCCAGCAATTCGGGACTAGCGGTCTACAATGAGCAGTTCTTC
size: many
J: TRBJ2-1
D: TRBD2
V: TRBV28

CDR3: CASSQDRGLGDKNGYTF
DNA: TGCGCCAGCAGCCAAGACAGAGGGCTAGGCGATAAGAATGGCTACACCTTC
size: NA
J: TRBJ1-2
D: NA
V: TRBV4-3

CDR3: CASSYLPGFYTKNNEQFF
DNA: TGTGCCAGCAGTTACCTCCCAGGGTTCTATACCAAAAACAATGAGCAGTTCTTC
size: few
J: TRBJ2-1
D: NA
V: TRBV6-2/TRBV6-3

CDR3: CSAFPRSYNEQFF
DNA: TGCAGTGCCTTCCCACGCTCCTACAATGAGCAGTTCTTC
size: NA
J: TRBJ2-1
D: NA
V: TRBV20-1

CDR3: CRATGTGGLEAFF
DNA: TGCAGAGCTACCGGGACAGGGGGCCTTGAAGCTTTCTTT
size: many
J: TRBJ1-1
D: TRBD1
V: TRBV29-1

CDR3: CASSQDAWTGDGEQFF
DNA: TGTGCCAGCAGCCAAGACGCTTGGACAGGGGACGGTGAGCAGTTCTTC
size: many
J: TRBJ2-1
D: TRBD1
V: TRBV14

CDR3: CASSYGGRYEQFF
DNA: TGTGCCAGCAGCTACGGGGGGCGGTATGAGCAGTTCTTC
size: NA
J: TRBJ2-1
D: NA
V: TRBV5-4

CDR3: CASSLPGSTEAFF
DNA: TGTGCCAGCAGCTTACCTGGGTCCACTGAAGCTTTCTTT
size: few
J: TRBJ1-1
D: NA
V: TRBV7-2

CDR3: CASSSGLALNMKTQYF
DNA: TGTGCCAGCAGTTCCGGACTAGCGCTGAACATGAAGACCCAGTACTTC
size: NA
J: TRBJ2-5
D: TRBD2
V: TRBV6-2/TRBV6-3

CDR3: CASSYSQVWGYEQYF
DNA: TGTGCCAGCAGTTACTCACAGGTGTGGGGTTACGAGCAGTACTTC
size: few
J: TRBJ2-7
D: NA
V: TRBV6-5

CDR3: CASRTGTSTDTQYF
DNA: TGCGCCAGCAGGACCGGGACTAGCACAGATACGCAGTATTTT
size: many
J: TRBJ2-3
D: NA
V: TRBV5-1

CDR3: CASSPRTRVIQNQPQHF
DNA: TGTGCCAGCTCACCACGTACCAGGGTAATACAAAATCAGCCCCAGCATTTT
size: NA
J: TRBJ1-5
D: NA
V: TRBV18

CDR3: CASISQRISTDTQYF
DNA: TGTGCCAGCATCTCTCAGCGGATTAGCACAGATACGCAGTATTTT
size: many
J: TRBJ2-3
D: NA
V: TRBV6-2/TRBV6-3

CDR3: CASSEGLADTQYF
DNA: TGTGCCAGCAGCGAAGGACTAGCAGATACGCAGTATTTT
size: many
J: TRBJ2-3
D: TRBD2
V: TRBV6-1

CDR3: CASSLEGADEQYF
DNA: TGTGCCAGCAGTTTGGAGGGGGCAGACGAGCAGTACTTC
size: many
J: TRBJ2-7
D: NA
V: TRBV12-3/TRBV12-4

CDR3: CASSLAAGTQETQYF
DNA: TGTGCCAGCAGCTTAGCAGCGGGGACACAAGAGACCCAGTACTTC
size: many
J: TRBJ2-5
D: NA
V: TRBV7-2

CDR3: CASTAVVDRNQPQHF
DNA: TGTGCCAGTACCGCCGTAGTGGACCGCAATCAGCCCCAGCATTTT
size: many
J: TRBJ1-5
D: NA
V: TRBV19

CDR3: CASSLGGLAGAYEQYF
DNA: TGTGCCAGCAGTTTAGGGGGGCTAGCGGGGGCCTACGAGCAGTACTTC
size: many
J: TRBJ2-7
D: TRBD2
V: TRBV28